What follows are 23 T cell receptor beta chains derived from one specimen sequenced in a study of cytomegalovirus exposure and HLA in healthy donors. PCR amplification relied on 60 Vbeta primers (plus 13 Jbeta primers). This table comes from immunoSEQ multiplex PCR, and its TCRdb copy is limited to in-frame clones, with some not included. The table has over 100,000 clones, approximately 66% seen once. Sample: PBMCs. These receptors were collected from a middle-aged woman in good health and CMV-seropositive.

This clone was recorded a few times. The chain carries TRBV15 and TRBJ1-6; 7 bases agree with TRBD1. The CDR3 is 15 residues long. Trimming took 3 bases from V and 8 from J; bases not matched to a gene: 7. CDR1 and CDR2 from the germline V gene are LNHNV and YYDKDF (reference sequence). The CDR3 bases are TGTGCCACCAGCAGGGAAGACAGGGTATATTCACCCCTCCACTTT. Protein product: CATSREDRVYSPLHF.

This clone is a singleton in its sample. This chain joins TRBV28 and TRBJ2-2; 8 nucleotides match TRBD2. The ends lost 7 bases at V and 4 bases at J; junction bases unmatched: 8. The germline V gene has CDR1 MDHEN and CDR2 SYDVKM. The CDR3 covers 15 residues. DNA of the CDR3: TGTGCCAGCACCTCGGGGGGGGAGGGCACCGGGGAGCTGTTTTTT. This sequence encodes CASTSGGEGTGELFF.

This clone has only a few counts. The V call is TRBV6-1, the J call TRBJ2-3; a possible D gene is TRBD2 (5 bases). The germline gives CDR1 MNHNS, CDR2 SASEGT. The CDR3 is made up of 15 amino acids. Trimming removed 3 bases from V and 1 base from J, with 11 bases in between. The CDR3 is CASSEMGAGTDTQYF. DNA of the CDR3: TGTGCCAGCAGTGAGATGGGAGCGGGCACAGATACGCAGTATTTT.

The chain has TRBV19 and TRBJ2-1; TRBD1 might be the D (7 bases). In germline, CDR1 is LNHDA, CDR2 SQIVND (reference sequence). The CDR3 is 15 amino acids. V shed 3 bases and J shed 4 bases, with 13 bases lying between them. As DNA, the CDR3 is TGTGCCAGTAGTATCGCGGGACAGCATTACAATGAGCAGTTCTTC. Translation: CASSIAGQHYNEQFF.

The chain is built from TRBV5-1 and TRBJ1-2; 8 bases are shared with TRBD1. CDR3 length equals 16 residues. The trim removed 0 bases at V and 1 base at J, leaving 5 bases unmatched. Germline lookup yields CDR1 SGHRS and CDR2 YFSETQ. DNA of the CDR3: TGCGCCAGCAGCTTGGGGCCCGGACAGGGTAACTATGGCTACACCTTC. Its protein product is CASSLGPGQGNYGYTF. Based on the CDR3 plus reference TRBV5-1 and TRBJ1-2, the full variable domain is KAGVTQTPRYLIKTRGQQVTLSCSPISGHRSVSWYQQTPGQGLQFLFEYFSETQRNKGNFPGRFSGRQFSNSRSEMNVSTLELGDSALYLCASSLGPGQGNYGYTFGSGTRLTVV.

This clone was counted between two and nine times. This chain links TRBV25-1 with TRBJ2-7; TRBD2 matches at 7 bases. CDR3 length equals 13 residues. The V segment lost 3 bases and the J segment 3 bases; nucleotides outside the gene matches: 2. Per the germline V gene, CDR1 is MGHDK and CDR2 is SYGVNS. CDR3 DNA sequence: TGTGCCAGCAGTGAGGCGGGAGACTACGAGCAGTACTTC. As protein: CASSEAGDYEQYF.

The rearrangement uses TRBV6-4 and TRBJ2-1; 13 nucleotides align to TRBD2. Germline loops: CDR1 MRHNA, CDR2 SNTAGT. This CDR3 is built from 15 residues. The ends lost 6 bases at V and 5 bases at J; junction bases unmatched: 4. CDR3 sequence reads: CASSSGLAGDNEQFF. CDR3 DNA: TGTGCCAGCAGCAGTGGACTAGCGGGGGACAATGAGCAGTTCTTC.

V is TRBV2 and J is TRBJ1-5; D call uncertain. The V and J ends lost 0 bases and 6 bases respectively, with 9 bases between them. The CDR3 has 14 residues. Germline values: CDR1 SNHLY, CDR2 FYNNEI. CDR3 region: CASSEAREGQPQHF. CDR3 sequence (DNA): TGTGCCAGCAGTGAAGCCCGGGAGGGTCAGCCCCAGCATTTT.

The CDR3 DNA follows: TGTGCCAGCTCGAGGAGGGCGGGGGGGCAAGATACGCAGTATTTT. Its protein product is CASSRRAGGQDTQYF. The rearrangement joins TRBV11-2 to TRBJ2-3; 9 positions agree with TRBD2. The CDR3 is made up of 15 amino acids. The V gene end was trimmed by 8 bases and the J gene end by 5 bases; junction bases not matched to a gene: 11. Germline CDR1 SGHAT, CDR2 FQNNGV.

This clone was counted a single time. V usage is TRBV6-5 and J usage is TRBJ2-1; tentatively, D is TRBD2 (6 bases). V shed 5 bases and J shed 0 bases, with 11 bases lying between them. CDR1 MNHEY and CDR2 SVGAGI come from the germline V gene. This CDR3 spans 15 amino acids. The DNA for the CDR3 is TGTGCCAGCAGTCCGCTAGCGAACTCCTACAATGAGCAGTTCTTC. Translating gives CASSPLANSYNEQFF.

This rearrangement joins TRBV5-4 to TRBJ2-1, with 7 bases that match TRBD1. This CDR3 is built from 15 residues. CDR1 is SGHNT, CDR2 YYREEE, per germline (reference sequence). V trimming: 4 bases; J trimming: 2 bases; junction bases outside the gene matches: 6. The CDR3 DNA reads TGTGCCAGCAGCCCCGGGACAGAGGCCTACAATGAGCAGTTCTTC. Translated: CASSPGTEAYNEQFF.

This clone has a handful of counts. A junction end diverges from the germline sequence, so it may reflect a read error. The chain has TRBV7-7 and TRBJ2-5; 9 nucleotides agree with TRBD2. Germline V CDR1 and CDR2: SSHAT, FNYEAQ (reference sequence). The CDR3 totals 17 residues. Written as DNA, the CDR3 is TGTGCTAGCAGCCCCAGCTTAGCGGGAGTTGTTGGAGAGACCCAGTACTTC. Translation gives CASSPSLAGVVGETQYF.

This clone came up a few times. This sequence joins TRBV6-5 and TRBJ1-2; TRBD1 might be the D (6 bases). This CDR3 region has 13 residues. The ends were cut back, 5 bases at V and 4 bases at J, with 11 bases in the middle. Per germline, CDR1 MNHEY and CDR2 SVGAGI. CDR3 DNA: TGTGCCAGCAGTGGACAGTTAGCCTATGGCTACACCTTC. Its protein product is CASSGQLAYGYTF.

The chain is built from TRBV6-1 and TRBJ2-1, with 11 nucleotides matching TRBD1. Unmatched junction bases numbered 8, after V lost 5 bases and J lost 8 bases. CDR1 is MNHNS, CDR2 SASEGT, per germline. The CDR3 is made up of 15 amino acids. This chain's CDR3 is CASSSGTGGGDEQFF. The CDR3 DNA follows: TGTGCCAGCAGTTCCGGGACAGGGGGTGGAGATGAGCAGTTCTTC.

The rearrangement links TRBV25-1 to TRBJ2-2; 11 nucleotides align to TRBD1. The CDR3 runs 15 residues. Losses at the gene ends were 3 bases for V and 6 bases for J; bases not matched to a gene: 3. Germline-derived CDR1 and CDR2 are MGHDK and SYGVNS. The CDR3 DNA follows: TGTGCCAGCAGTGATGGGACAGGGGGTGCCGGGGAGCTGTTTTTT. It encodes CASSDGTGGAGELFF.

This clone was observed a handful of times. This chain joins TRBV7-2 and TRBJ1-4, with TRBD1 matching 9 bases. With V trimmed by 4 bases and J by 8 bases, 14 bases remained unmatched. The CDR3 loop spans 17 amino acids. Germline CDR1 reads SGHTA; CDR2 reads FQGNSA. The CDR3 DNA sequence: TGTGCCAGCAGCTCCCAGTTCGGGACAGGGTTCAGCGAAAAACTGTTTTTT. Its translation is CASSSQFGTGFSEKLFF. The whole variable domain, filled in from reference TRBV7-2 and TRBJ1-4, reads GAGVSQSPSNKVTEKGKDVELRCDPISGHTALYWYRQSLGQGLEFLIYFQGNSAPDKSGLPSDRFSAERTGGSVSTLTIQRTQQEDSAVYLCASSSQFGTGFSEKLFFGSGTQLSVL.

The rearrangement links TRBV10-1 to TRBJ2-7, with TRBD2 matching over 8 bases. In germline, CDR1 is WNHNN, CDR2 SYGVQD (reference sequence). CDR3 length equals 16 residues. Germline trimming cut 2 bases from V and 4 bases from J; bases unmatched to any gene: 10. CDR3 nucleotides: TGCGCCAGCAGTGAGGAAGCGGGAGCGAAGCGGTACGAGCAGTACTTC. It encodes CASSEEAGAKRYEQYF.

This clone was seen once. This sequence joins TRBV2 and TRBJ1-5; D is perhaps TRBD1 (5 bases). Germline CDR1 SNHLY, CDR2 FYNNEI. The V gene lost 8 bases and the J gene lost 6 bases, with 17 bases spanning the gap. This CDR3 comprises 14 residues. The CDR3: CASGRVSSGQPQHF. CDR3 nucleotide sequence: TGTGCCAGCGGCAGGGTTAGTAGCGGTCAGCCCCAGCATTTT. Using reference TRBV2 and TRBJ1-5 for the parts outside the CDR3, the full variable domain is EPEVTQTPSHQVTQMGQEVILRCVPISNHLYFYWYRQILGQKVEFLVSFYNNEISEKSEIFDDQFSVERPDGSNFTLKIRSTKLEDSAMYFCASGRVSSGQPQHFGDGTRLSIL.

J is TRBJ1-4 and V is TRBV30; 7 nucleotides line up with TRBD1. J lost 5 bases, V lost 8 bases, and 5 bases had no gene match. The CDR3 loop spans 12 amino acids. Germline V gene sequence: CDR1 GTSNPN, CDR2 SVGIG (reference sequence). The DNA for the CDR3 is TGTGCCGGCCCGGGACAGAATGAAAAACTGTTTTTT. Translated: CAGPGQNEKLFF.

Concerning this clone itself: This CDR3 is also generated by other DNA sequences in the sample. CDR3 protein: CAISTGNSNQPQHF. The CDR3 DNA reads as TGTGCCATATCAACAGGGAACAGCAATCAGCCCCAGCATTTT. The chain has TRBV10-3 and TRBJ1-5, with TRBD1 as a possible D gene (6 bases). The CDR3 loop spans 14 amino acids. In germline, CDR1 is ENHRY, CDR2 SYGVKD. Trimming left V 9 bases short and J 1 base short, with 13 bases between.

This clone was seen a few times. A junction end diverges from the germline sequence, so it may reflect a read error. The V and J genes are TRBV28 and TRBJ1-2; TRBD1 matches 7 bases. The germline gives CDR1 MDHEN, CDR2 SYDVKM. This CDR3 has 13 residues. CDR3 DNA sequence: TGTGCCAGCAGCACTACCGACAGGGCTGGCTACCCCTTC. Translation: CASSTTDRAGYPF.

The chain employs TRBV2 and TRBJ2-7; 7 nucleotides line up with TRBD2. Germline V lookup: CDR1 SNHLY, CDR2 FYNNEI. V lost 7 bases to trimming and J lost 6 bases; unmatched junction nucleotides: 12. The length of the CDR3 is 14 residues. CDR3 protein: CASIAPSGTSEQYF. CDR3 nucleotides: TGTGCCAGCATCGCTCCGAGCGGGACGAGCGAGCAGTACTTC.

The chain has TRBV7-2 and TRBJ2-7, with a possible D match to TRBD2 (5 bases). The CDR3 extends over 16 amino acids. Germline assignment: CDR1 SGHTA and CDR2 FQGNSA. The V gene lost 1 base and the J gene lost 1 base, with 14 bases spanning the gap. The CDR3 spells CASSLDEGYHSYEQYF. The CDR3 DNA is TGTGCCAGCAGCTTAGATGAGGGATATCATTCCTACGAGCAGTACTTC.